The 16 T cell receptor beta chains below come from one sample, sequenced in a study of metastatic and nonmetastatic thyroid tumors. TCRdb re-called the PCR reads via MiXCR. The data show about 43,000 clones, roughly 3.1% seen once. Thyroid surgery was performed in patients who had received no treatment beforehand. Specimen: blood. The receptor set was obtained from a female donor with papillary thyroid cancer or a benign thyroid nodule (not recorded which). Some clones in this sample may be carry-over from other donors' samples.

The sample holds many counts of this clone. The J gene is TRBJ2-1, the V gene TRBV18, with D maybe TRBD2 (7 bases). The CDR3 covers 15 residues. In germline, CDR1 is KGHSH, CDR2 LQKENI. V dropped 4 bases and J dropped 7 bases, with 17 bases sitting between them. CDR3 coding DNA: TGTGCCAGCTCACGAAATAGCGGGCAGGGGAATGAGCAGTTCTTC. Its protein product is CASSRNSGQGNEQFF.

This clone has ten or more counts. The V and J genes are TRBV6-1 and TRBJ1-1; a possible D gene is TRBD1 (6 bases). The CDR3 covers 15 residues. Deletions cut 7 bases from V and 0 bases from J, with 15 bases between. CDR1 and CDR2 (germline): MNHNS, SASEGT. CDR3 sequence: CASKLSSGVNTEAFF. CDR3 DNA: TGTGCCAGCAAACTCTCGTCAGGGGTGAACACTGAAGCTTTCTTT.

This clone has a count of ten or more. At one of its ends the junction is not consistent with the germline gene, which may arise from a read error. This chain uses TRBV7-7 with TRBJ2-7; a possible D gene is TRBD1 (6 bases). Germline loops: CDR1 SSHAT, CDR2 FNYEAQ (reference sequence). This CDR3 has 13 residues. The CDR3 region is CASSPPDSYEQYF. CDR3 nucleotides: TGTGCTAGCAGCCCCCCGGACAGCTACGAGCAGTACTTC.

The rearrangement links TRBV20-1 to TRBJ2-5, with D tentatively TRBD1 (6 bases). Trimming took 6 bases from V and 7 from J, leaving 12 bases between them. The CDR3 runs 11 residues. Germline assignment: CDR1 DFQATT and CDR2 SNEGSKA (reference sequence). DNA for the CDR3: TGCAGTGCGGGGACAAAAGGGACCCAGTACTTC. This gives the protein CSAGTKGTQYF.

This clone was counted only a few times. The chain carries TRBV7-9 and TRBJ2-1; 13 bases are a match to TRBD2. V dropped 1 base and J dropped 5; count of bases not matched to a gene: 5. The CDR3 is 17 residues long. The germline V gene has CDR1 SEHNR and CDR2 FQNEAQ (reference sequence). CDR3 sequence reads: CASSLELAGGYDNEQFF. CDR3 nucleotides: TGTGCCAGCAGCTTAGAACTAGCGGGAGGGTATGACAATGAGCAGTTCTTC.

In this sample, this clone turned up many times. CDR3 loop: CATSRVMGTEAFF. The DNA for the CDR3 is TGTGCCACCAGCAGGGTGATGGGTACTGAAGCTTTCTTT. This sequence joins TRBV15 and TRBJ1-1; D unresolved. Germline V gives CDR1 LNHNV, CDR2 YYDKDF (reference sequence). The CDR3 length is 13 residues. The V gene lost 3 bases and the J gene lost 5 bases, with 10 bases spanning the gap.

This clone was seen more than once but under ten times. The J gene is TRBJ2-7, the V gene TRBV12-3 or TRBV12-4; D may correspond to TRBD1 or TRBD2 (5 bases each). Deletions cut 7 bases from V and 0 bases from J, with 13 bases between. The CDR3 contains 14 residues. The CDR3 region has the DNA TGTGCCAGCATGGGGACGGTGAGCTCCTACGAGCAGTACTTC. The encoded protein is CASMGTVSSYEQYF.

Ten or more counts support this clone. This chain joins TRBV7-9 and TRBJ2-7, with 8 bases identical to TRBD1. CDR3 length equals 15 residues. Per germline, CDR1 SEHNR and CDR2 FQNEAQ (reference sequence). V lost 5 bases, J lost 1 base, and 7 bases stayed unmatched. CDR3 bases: TGTGCCAGCAGCCCACAGGGGGGCCTATCCTACGAGCAGTACTTC. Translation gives CASSPQGGLSYEQYF.

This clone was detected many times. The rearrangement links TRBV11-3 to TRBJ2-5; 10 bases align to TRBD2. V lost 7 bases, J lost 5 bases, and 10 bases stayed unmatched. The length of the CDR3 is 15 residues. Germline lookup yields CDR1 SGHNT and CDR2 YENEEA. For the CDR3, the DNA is TGTGCCAGCAAGGTGGGAAGCGGGAGGGCCGAGACCCAGTACTTC. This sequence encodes CASKVGSGRAETQYF.

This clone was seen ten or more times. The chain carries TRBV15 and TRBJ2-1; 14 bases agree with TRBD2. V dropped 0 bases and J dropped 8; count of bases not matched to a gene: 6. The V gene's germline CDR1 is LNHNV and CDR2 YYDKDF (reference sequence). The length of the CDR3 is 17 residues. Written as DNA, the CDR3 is TGTGCCACCAGCAGAGAACTGGGACTAGCGGGAGACTATGAGCAGTTCTTC. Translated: CATSRELGLAGDYEQFF. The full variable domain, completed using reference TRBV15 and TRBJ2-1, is DAMVIQNPRYQVTQFGKPVTLSCSQTLNHNVMYWYQQKSSQAPKLLFHYYDKDFNNEADTPDNFQSRRPNTSFCFLDIRSPGLGDTAMYLCATSRELGLAGDYEQFFGPGTRLTVL.

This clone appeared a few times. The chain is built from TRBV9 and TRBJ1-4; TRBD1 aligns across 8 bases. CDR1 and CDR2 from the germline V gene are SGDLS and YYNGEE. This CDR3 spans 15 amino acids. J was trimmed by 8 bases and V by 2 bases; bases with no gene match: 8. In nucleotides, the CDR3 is TGTGCCAGCAGCGTGGCCGGGACAGGAGGAGAAAAACTGTTTTTT. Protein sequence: CASSVAGTGGEKLFF.

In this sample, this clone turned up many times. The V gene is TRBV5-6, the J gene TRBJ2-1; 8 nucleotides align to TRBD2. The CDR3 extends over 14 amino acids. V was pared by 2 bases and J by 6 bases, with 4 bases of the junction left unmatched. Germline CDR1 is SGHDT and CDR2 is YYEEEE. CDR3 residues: CASSLYREGNEQFF. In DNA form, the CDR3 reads TGTGCCAGCAGCTTATATCGGGAGGGCAATGAGCAGTTCTTC.

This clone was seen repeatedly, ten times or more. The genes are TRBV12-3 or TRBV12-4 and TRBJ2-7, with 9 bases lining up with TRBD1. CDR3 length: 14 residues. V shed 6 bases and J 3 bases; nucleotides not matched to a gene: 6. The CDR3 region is CASSRPGQGYEQYF. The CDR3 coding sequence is TGTGCCAGCAGCCGGCCGGGACAGGGCTACGAGCAGTACTTC.

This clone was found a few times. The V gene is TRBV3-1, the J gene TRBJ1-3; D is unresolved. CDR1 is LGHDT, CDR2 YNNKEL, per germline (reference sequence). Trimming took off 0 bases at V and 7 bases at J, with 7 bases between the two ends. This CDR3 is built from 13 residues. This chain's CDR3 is CASSQDLKNTIYF. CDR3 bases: TGTGCCAGCAGCCAAGATTTAAAGAACACCATATATTTT.

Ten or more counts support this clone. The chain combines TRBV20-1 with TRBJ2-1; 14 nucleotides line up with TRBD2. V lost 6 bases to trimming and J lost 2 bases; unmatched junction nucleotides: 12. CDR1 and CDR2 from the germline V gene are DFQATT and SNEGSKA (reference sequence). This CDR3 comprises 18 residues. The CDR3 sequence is CSAIPGLAGEGTYNEQFF. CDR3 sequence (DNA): TGCAGTGCCATCCCGGGACTAGCGGGAGAGGGAACCTACAATGAGCAGTTCTTC.

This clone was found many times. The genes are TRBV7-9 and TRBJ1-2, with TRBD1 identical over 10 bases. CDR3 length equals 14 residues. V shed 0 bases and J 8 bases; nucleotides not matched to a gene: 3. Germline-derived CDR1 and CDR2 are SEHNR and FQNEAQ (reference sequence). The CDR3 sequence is CASSLAWTGGGYTF. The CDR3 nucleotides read TGTGCCAGCAGCTTAGCATGGACAGGGGGAGGCTACACCTTC.